The entry below describes one T cell receptor beta chain. Its antigen remains unidentified. Primers: 60 Vbeta forward and 13 Jbeta reverse. Profiled with immunoSEQ multiplex PCR; TCRdb holds only in-frame clones, not every one. The table for this sample gives about 55,000 clones. This specimen comes from a study of cytomegalovirus exposure and HLA in healthy donors. Study-level findings and limits: Immune exposure data for these donors was limited to CMV serostatus. It was reported that TCR beta sequences correctly inferred the HLA-A and HLA-B alleles for most subjects. It was reported in a later analysis that an Asian-associated ancestry cluster showed fewer N-insertions than the approximately 700-donor mean.

The sample consisted of PBMCs. The clonotype was recovered from a man aged 50 to 60 in good health and CMV-seropositive.

CDR3 amino acids: CASSKRTYSSGNTIYF. CDR3 coding DNA: TGTGCCAGTAGTAAAAGGACTTACAGCTCTGGAAACACCATATATTTT. This rearrangement joins TRBV19 to TRBJ1-3; D ambiguous. Germline V gene sequence: CDR1 LNHDA, CDR2 SQIVND (reference sequence). The CDR3 runs 16 residues. Trimming removed 4 bases from V and 0 bases from J, with 13 bases in between.